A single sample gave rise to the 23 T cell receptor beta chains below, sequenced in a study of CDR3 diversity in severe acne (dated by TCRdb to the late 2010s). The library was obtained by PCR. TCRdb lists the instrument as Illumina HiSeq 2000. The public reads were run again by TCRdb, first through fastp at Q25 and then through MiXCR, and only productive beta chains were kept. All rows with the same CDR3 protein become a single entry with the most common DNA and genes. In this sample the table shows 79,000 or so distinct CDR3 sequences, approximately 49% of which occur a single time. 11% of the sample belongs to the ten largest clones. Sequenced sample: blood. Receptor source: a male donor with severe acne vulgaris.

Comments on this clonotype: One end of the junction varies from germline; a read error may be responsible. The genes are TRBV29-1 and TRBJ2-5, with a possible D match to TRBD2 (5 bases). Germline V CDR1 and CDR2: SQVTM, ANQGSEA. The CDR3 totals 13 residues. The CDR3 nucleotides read TGCAGCGTGGAGGAACAGCCACAAGAGACCCAGTACTGG. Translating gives CSVEEQPQETQYW.

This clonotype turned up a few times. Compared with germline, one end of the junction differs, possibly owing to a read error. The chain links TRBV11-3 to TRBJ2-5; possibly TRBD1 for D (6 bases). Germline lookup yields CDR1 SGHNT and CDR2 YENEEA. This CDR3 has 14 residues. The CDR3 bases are TGTGCCATCAGCCCACCGCAGGGGAAAGAGACCCTGTACTTC. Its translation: CAISPPQGKETLYF.

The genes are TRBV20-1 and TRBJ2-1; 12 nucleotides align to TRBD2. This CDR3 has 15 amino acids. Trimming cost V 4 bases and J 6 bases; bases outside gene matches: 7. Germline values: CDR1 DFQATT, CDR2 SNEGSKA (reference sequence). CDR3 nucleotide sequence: TGCAGTGCTACCGGACTAGCGGGAAGGGGCAATGAGCAGTTCTTC. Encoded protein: CSATGLAGRGNEQFF.

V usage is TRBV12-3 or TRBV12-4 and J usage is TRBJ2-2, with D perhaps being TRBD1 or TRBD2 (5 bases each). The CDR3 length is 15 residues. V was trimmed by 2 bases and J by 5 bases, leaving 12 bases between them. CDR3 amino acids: CASSLRGPKTGELFF. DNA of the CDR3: TGTGCCAGCAGTTTAAGGGGACCCAAAACCGGGGAGCTGTTTTTT.

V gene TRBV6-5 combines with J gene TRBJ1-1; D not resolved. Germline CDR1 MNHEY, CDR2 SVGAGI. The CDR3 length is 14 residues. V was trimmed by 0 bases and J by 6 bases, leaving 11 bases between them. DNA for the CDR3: TGTGCCAGCAGTTACTCGAATGAGTTCCCTGAAGCTTTCTTT. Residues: CASSYSNEFPEAFF.

CDR3 nucleotide sequence: TGTGCCAGCAGTTTGGGACCGATGGCCGGGGAGCTGTTTTTT. Protein: CASSLGPMAGELFF. The chain links TRBV6-1 to TRBJ2-2, with D perhaps being TRBD1 or TRBD2 (5 bases each). The germline V and J ends were trimmed by 5 bases and 6 bases, with 13 bases remaining between them. The germline gives CDR1 MNHNS, CDR2 SASEGT. CDR3 length: 14 residues.

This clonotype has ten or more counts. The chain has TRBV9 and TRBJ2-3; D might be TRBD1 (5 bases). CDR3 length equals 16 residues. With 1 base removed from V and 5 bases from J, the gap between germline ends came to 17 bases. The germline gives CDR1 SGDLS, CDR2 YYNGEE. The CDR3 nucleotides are TGTGCCAGCAGCGTATCTTCTCAGGGTAGTGGAGATACGCAGTATTTT. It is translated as CASSVSSQGSGDTQYF.

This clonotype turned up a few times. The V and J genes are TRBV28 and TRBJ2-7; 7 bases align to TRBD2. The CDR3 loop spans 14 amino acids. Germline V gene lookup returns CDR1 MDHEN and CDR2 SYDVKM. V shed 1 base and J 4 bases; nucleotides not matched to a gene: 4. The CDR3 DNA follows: TGTGCCAGCAGTTTATACGGGGGAGGGTACGAGCAGTACTTC. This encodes CASSLYGGGYEQYF.

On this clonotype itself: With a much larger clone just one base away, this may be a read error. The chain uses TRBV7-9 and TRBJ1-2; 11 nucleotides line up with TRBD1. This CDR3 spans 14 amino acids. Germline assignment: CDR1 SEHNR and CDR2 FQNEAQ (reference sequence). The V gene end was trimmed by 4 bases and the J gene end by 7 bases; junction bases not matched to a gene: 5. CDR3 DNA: TGTGCCAGCAGCTATGGACAGGGGGCTCCTGGCTACACCTTC. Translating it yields CASSYGQGAPGYTF.

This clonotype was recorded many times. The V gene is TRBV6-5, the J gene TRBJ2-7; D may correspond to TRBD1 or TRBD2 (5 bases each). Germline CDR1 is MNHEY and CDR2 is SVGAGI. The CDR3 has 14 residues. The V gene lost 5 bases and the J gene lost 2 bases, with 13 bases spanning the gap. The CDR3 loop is CASSPREFAYEQYV. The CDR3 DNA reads TGTGCCAGCAGTCCCAGGGAGTTTGCCTACGAGCAGTACGTC.

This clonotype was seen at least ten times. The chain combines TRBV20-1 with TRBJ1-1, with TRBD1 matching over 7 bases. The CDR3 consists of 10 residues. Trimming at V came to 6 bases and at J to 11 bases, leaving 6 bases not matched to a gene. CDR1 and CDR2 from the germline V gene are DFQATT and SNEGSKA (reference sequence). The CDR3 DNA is TGCAGTGCCCAGGAGGGGGCGGCTTTCTTT. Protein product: CSAQEGAAFF.

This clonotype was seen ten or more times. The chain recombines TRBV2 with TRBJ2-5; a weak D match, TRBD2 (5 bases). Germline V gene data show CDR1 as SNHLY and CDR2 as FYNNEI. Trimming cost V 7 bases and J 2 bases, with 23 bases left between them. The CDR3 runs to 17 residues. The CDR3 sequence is CASTKPPTTPSQETQYF. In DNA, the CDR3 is TGTGCCAGCACCAAGCCCCCGACTACCCCCTCGCAAGAGACCCAGTACTTC.

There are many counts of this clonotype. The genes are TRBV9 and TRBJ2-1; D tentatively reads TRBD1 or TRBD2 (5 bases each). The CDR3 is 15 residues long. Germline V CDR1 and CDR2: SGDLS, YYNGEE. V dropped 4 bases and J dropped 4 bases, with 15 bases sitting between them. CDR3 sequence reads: CASSSEQEAYNEQFF. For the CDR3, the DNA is TGTGCCAGCAGCTCCGAACAGGAGGCTTACAATGAGCAGTTCTTC.

CDR3: CASSHGPRGSAFF. The CDR3 DNA reads TGTGCCAGCAGTCACGGACCCCGAGGATCGGCTTTCTTT. V and J are TRBV28 and TRBJ1-1; no clear D. This CDR3 is 13 amino acids long. Germline CDR1 is MDHEN and CDR2 is SYDVKM. The germline V and J ends were trimmed by 5 bases and 11 bases, with 18 bases remaining between them.

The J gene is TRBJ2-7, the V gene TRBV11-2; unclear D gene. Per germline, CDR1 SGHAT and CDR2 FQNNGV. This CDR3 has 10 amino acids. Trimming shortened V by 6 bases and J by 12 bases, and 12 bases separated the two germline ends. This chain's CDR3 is CASSYGIPYF. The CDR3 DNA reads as TGTGCCAGCAGTTACGGAATACCGTACTTC.

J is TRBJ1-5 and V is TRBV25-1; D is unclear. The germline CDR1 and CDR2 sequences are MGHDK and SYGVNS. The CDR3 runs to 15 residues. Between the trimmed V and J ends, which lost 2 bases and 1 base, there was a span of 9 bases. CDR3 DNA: TGTGCCAGCAGTGAAAGACAACAAAGCAATCAGCCCCAGCATTTT. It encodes CASSERQQSNQPQHF.

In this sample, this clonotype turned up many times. CDR3 in DNA: TGTGCCAGCAGCTTAGTGGTGGGGGGGCGTAGGGCAAATGAAAAACTGTTTTTT. It yields the protein CASSLVVGGRRANEKLFF. V usage is TRBV7-8 and J usage is TRBJ1-4; TRBD1 might be the D (6 bases). The CDR3 has 18 amino acids. Germline loops: CDR1 SGHVS, CDR2 FQNEAQ. The V end lost 1 base, the J end lost 5 bases, and 20 bases lay between the germline ends.

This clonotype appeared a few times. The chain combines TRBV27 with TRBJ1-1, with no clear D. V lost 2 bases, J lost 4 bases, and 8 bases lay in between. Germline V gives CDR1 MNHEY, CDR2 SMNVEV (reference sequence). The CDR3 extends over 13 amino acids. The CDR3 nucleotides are TGTGCCAGCAGTTTAGGCAGTTTCACTGAAGCTTTCTTT. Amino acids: CASSLGSFTEAFF.

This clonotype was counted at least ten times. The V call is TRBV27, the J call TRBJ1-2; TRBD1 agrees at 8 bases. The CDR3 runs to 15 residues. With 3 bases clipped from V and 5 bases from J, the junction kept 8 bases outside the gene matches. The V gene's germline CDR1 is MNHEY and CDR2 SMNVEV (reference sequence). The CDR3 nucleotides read TGTGCCAGCAGTTTGACCCCGGGACAGGAGTATGGCTACACCTTC. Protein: CASSLTPGQEYGYTF.

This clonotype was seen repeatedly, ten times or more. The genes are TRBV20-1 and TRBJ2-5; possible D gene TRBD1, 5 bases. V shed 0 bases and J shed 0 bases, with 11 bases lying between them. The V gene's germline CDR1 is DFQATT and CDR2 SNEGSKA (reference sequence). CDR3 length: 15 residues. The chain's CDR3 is CSARDPQAYQETQYF. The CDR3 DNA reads TGCAGTGCTAGAGACCCACAGGCGTACCAAGAGACCCAGTACTTC.

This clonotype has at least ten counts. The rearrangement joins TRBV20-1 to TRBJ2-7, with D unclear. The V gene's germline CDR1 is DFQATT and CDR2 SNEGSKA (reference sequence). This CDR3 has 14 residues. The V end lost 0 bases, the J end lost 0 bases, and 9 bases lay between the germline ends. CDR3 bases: TGCAGTGCTAGAGACCCTGGTTCCTCCTACGAGCAGTACTTC. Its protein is CSARDPGSSYEQYF.

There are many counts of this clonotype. DNA for the CDR3: TGTGCCAGCAGCCAAGATCAAGACCTAATGGAGACCCAGTACTTC. Amino acids: CASSQDQDLMETQYF. The V gene is TRBV4-2, the J gene TRBJ2-5; D is ambiguous. In germline, CDR1 is LGHNA, CDR2 YNFKEQ. The CDR3 is 15 amino acids. V was shortened by 0 bases and J by 5 bases, with 13 bases between the two germline ends.

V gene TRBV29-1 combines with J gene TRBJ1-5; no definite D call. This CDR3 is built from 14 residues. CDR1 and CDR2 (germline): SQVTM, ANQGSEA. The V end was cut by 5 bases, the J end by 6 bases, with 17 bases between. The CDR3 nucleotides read TGCAGCGTTTCTGATAAGGGTTTCGGTCAGCCCCAGCATTTT. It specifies CSVSDKGFGQPQHF.